These T cell receptor beta chains were read from a single sample in a study of glioma-infiltrating T cells after dendritic cell vaccination. The assay was immunoSEQ multiplex PCR, and TCRdb's table has in-frame clones only and misses some. This table holds around 60,000 clones, 86% found once. The sample here was blood, taken after dendritic cell vaccination. Every receptor here comes from a human donor with glioblastoma. Each CDR3 is given with its conserved first and last residue. D genes are given only for firm matches. Only some rows state a clone size, as once, few, many or a class for expanded clones.

13	TRBJ2-7	TRBV7-3	TRBD2	-	TGTGCCAGCAGCCCGGGACTATCCTACGAGCAGTACTTC	CASSPGLSYEQYF
15	TRBJ2-7	TRBV4-3	TRBD1	-	TGCGCCAGCAGCCAATCACAGGGGGCGCGTTACGAGCAGTACTTC	CASSQSQGARYEQYF
16	TRBJ1-2	TRBV19	TRBD1	-	TGTGCCAGTAGTCCCGCGAAGGGACAGGGAAACTATGGCTACACCTTC	CASSPAKGQGNYGYTF
14	TRBJ1-1	TRBV6-1	TRBD1	-	TGTGCCAGCAGTGATAGGACAGGGAACACTGAAGCTTTCTTT	CASSDRTGNTEAFF
16	TRBJ1-1	TRBV27	TRBD1	-	TGTGCCAGCAGTTTAACATTGGGGACAGGGGTCACTGAAGCTTTCTTT	CASSLTLGTGVTEAFF
16	TRBJ2-7	TRBV7-9	TRBD2	-	TGTGCCAGCAGCACCAGCGGGGGAGGGAGGAATTACGAGCAGTACTTC	CASSTSGGGRNYEQYF
16	TRBJ1-1	TRBV4-2	-	-	TGTGCCAGCAGCCAAGATATGTCAGGGCTGAACACTGAAGCTTTCTTT	CASSQDMSGLNTEAFF
14	TRBJ2-7	TRBV6-1	-	-	TGTGCCAGCAGTCCGGGGGACGGTAGGAACGAGCAGTACTTC	CASSPGDGRNEQYF
18	TRBJ1-6	TRBV19	TRBD1	-	TGTGCCAGTAGTACTTTATCATCAATGACAGGGGGAAATTCACCCCTCCACTTT	CASSTLSSMTGGNSPLHF
19	TRBJ2-7	TRBV4-1	TRBD1	-	TGCGCCAGCAGCCTCACCATGTCCCGGGACAGGAAGGGGGTCTACGAGCAGTACTTC	CASSLTMSRDRKGVYEQYF
15	TRBJ2-1	TRBV5-5	TRBD1	few	TGTGCCAGCAGCCAAGGACAGGGGGCGAACAATGAGCAGTTCTTC	CASSQGQGANNEQFF
15	TRBJ1-2	TRBV19	-	-	TGTGCCAGTAGTATAGATGGGGGGAAATACTATGGCTACACCTTC	CASSIDGGKYYGYTF
14	TRBJ2-7	TRBV19	-	-	TGTGCCAGTAGTATCGCGGGACTTCCTTTCGAGCAGTACTTC	CASSIAGLPFEQYF
15	TRBJ1-1	TRBV11-3	-	-	TGTGCCAGCAGCTTAGAGGCAGGCTCGAACACTGAAGCTTTCTTT	CASSLEAGSNTEAFF
18	TRBJ2-3	TRBV2	-	-	TGTGCCAGCAGTGACATATTGACAGGACCTACTAGCACAGATACGCAGTATTTT	CASSDILTGPTSTDTQYF
11	TRBJ2-7	TRBV29-1	-	-	TGCAGCGTTGAAGCTCAGAGGGAGCAGTACTTC	CSVEAQREQYF
15	TRBJ1-1	TRBV12-5	-	-	TGTGCTAGTGGTTCATGGGGGGGATTAAGGCCTGAAGCTTTCTTT	CASGSWGGLRPEAFF
14	TRBJ2-3	TRBV6-1	-	few	TGTGCCAGCAGTGATATGGCAGGAGGGGATACGCAGTATTTT	CASSDMAGGDTQYF
15	TRBJ1-1	TRBV19	TRBD1	-	TGTGCCAGTAGTATAGTGACAGGGGGAGTGACTGAAGCTTTCTTT	CASSIVTGGVTEAFF
14	TRBJ2-5	TRBV27	-	-	TGTGCCAGCAGTTTAGATGGGACTCCGGGGACCCAGTACTTC	CASSLDGTPGTQYF
16	TRBJ1-4	TRBV19	TRBD1	-	TGTGCCAGTAGTATCAAGGGACAGGGGAGAGTTGAAAAACTGTTTTTT	CASSIKGQGRVEKLFF
15	TRBJ2-7	TRBV27	TRBD1	-	TGTGCCAGCAGTTTCCCGGACAGGGTTACCTACGAGCAGTACTTC	CASSFPDRVTYEQYF
15	TRBJ1-2	TRBV7-8	TRBD1	-	TGTGCCAGCAGCCCCTCGGGACAGGCCTTCTATGGCTACACCTTC	CASSPSGQAFYGYTF
15	TRBJ2-5	TRBV5-1	TRBD2	-	TGCGCCAGCAATGTGCTGGGGGGGGAAGAAGAGACCCAGTACTTC	CASNVLGGEEETQYF
14	TRBJ1-6	TRBV7-9	-	once	TGTGCCAGCAGCTTTCAAGGGAGAAATTCCCCCCTCCACTTT	CASSFQGRNSPLHF
19	TRBJ2-1	TRBV27	-	-	TGTGCCAGCAGTTTATTTGGGGCAGGTCAGCCCTTTTATTACAATGAGCAGTTCTTC	CASSLFGAGQPFYYNEQFF
15	TRBJ1-4	TRBV9	TRBD1	once	TGTGCCAGCAGCCCCACTGGACAGGGGTTGGAAAAACTGTTTTTT	CASSPTGQGLEKLFF